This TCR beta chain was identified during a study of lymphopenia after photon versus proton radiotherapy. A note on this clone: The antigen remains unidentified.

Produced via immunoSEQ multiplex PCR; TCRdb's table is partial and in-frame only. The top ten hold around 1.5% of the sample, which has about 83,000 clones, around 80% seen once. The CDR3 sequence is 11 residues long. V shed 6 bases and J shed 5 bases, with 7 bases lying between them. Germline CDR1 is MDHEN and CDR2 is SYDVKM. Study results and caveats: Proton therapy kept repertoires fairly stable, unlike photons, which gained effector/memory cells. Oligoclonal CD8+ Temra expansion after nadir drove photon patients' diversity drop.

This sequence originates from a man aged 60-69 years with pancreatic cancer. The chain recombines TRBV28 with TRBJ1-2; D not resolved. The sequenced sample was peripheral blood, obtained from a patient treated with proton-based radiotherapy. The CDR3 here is CASSKSYGYTF. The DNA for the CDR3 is TGTGCCAGCAGCAAATCTTATGGCTACACCTTC.